This T cell receptor (beta chain) was sequenced for a study of shared clonotypes between healthy human individuals. Method: immunoSEQ multiplex PCR; TCRdb's copy keeps in-frame clones and lacks some. The sample shows roughly 2,300,000 clones, just under 95% of them seen only once. It was into CD45RA+ naive and CD45RA-negative memory subsets that the CD4+ cells were split. This CDR3 region has 11 residues. Per germline, CDR1 MDHEN and CDR2 SYDVKM. As for this clone: Its antigen is undetermined. Sequence at one end of the junction differs from germline and may be a read error.

Points from the study as a whole: In this cohort, only blood was sampled, and tissue repertoires likely differ. Memory subsets generally showed smaller estimated richness than naive subsets did. At large depth, rarefaction still showed sorted-subset sequencing to be incomplete.

This TCR was recovered from a man aged 18 to 29 in good health. Some clones in this sample may be carry-over from other donors' samples. The material sequenced was naive CD4+ T cells from PBMCs. The subset: CD45RA+ positively selected. This chain joins TRBV28 and TRBJ2-1, with 7 bases matching TRBD1. This chain's CDR3 is CASSSPGGRLF. The CDR3 nucleotides read TGTGCCAGCAGTTCCCCAGGGGGAAGGCTCTTC.